This T cell receptor beta chain was recovered during a study of T cells after posttransplantation cyclophosphamide. Generated by immunoSEQ multiplex PCR, the TCRdb table keeps only in-frame clones and is missing some. Recorded here are some 7,500 clones, none singletons. This clone was detected many times. Germline loops: CDR1 SNHLY, CDR2 FYNNEI. The junction had 9 bases not matched to a gene; V was cut back by 4 bases and J by 7 bases. The CDR3 is made up of 15 amino acids. A marrow graft followed busulfan-fludarabine conditioning, with cyclophosphamide on days +3 and +4. This clonotype was sampled from a male patient between 18 and 35 years old who received an allogeneic stem cell transplant from an unrelated donor, was CMV-positive, and had acute and chronic GVHD. These T cells may partly come from the graft donor. This chain uses TRBV2 with TRBJ2-3; TRBD1 aligns across 9 bases. The specimen comprised PBMCs, sampled after allogeneic stem cell transplant with posttransplant cyclophosphamide. CDR3 in amino acids: CASSGALQGANTQYF. Written as DNA, the CDR3 is TGTGCCAGCAGTGGGGCTTTACAGGGGGCAAATACGCAGTATTTT. Drawing the rest from reference TRBV2 and TRBJ2-3, the complete variable domain is EPEVTQTPSHQVTQMGQEVILRCVPISNHLYFYWYRQILGQKVEFLVSFYNNEISEKSEIFDDQFSVERPDGSNFTLKIRSTKLEDSAMYFCASSGALQGANTQYFGPGTRLTVL.